Below, 17 T cell receptor beta chains from the same sample are listed, as sequenced in a study of T-cell memory formation after mild COVID-19. TCRdb re-called the 5' RACE reads through MiXCR, storing one row per CDR3 protein. The sample lists around 300,000 distinct CDR3 sequences, 10% to 15% occurring once. Sequenced input: PBMCs or a T cell subset sorted from them (not recorded which). These receptors came from a man aged 18 to 30 who had mild COVID-19 (a few samples of this study predate the infection). Cell type and time point are not known.

This clonotype has only a few counts. The rearrangement links TRBV7-9 to TRBJ1-1; TRBD1 agrees at 7 bases. The CDR3 spans 16 residues. The V gene end was trimmed by 3 bases and the J gene end by 1 base; junction bases not matched to a gene: 8. Germline V gene lookup returns CDR1 SEHNR and CDR2 FQNEAQ (reference sequence). The CDR3 bases are TGTGCCAGCAGCTTCAATTCAGGGGGTAGGAACACTGAAGCTTTCTTT. Protein: CASSFNSGGRNTEAFF.

The chain carries TRBV29-1 and TRBJ1-1; D is unclear. V lost 0 bases, J lost 5 bases, and 13 bases lay in between. Germline CDR1 and CDR2: SQVTM and ANQGSEA. CDR3 length: 14 amino acids. CDR3 sequence: CSVEEGGKVTEAFF. The CDR3 DNA reads as TGCAGCGTTGAAGAGGGAGGAAAAGTGACTGAAGCTTTCTTT.

This chain uses TRBV7-6 with TRBJ2-5, with no clear D. CDR3 length: 11 amino acids. CDR1 SGHVS and CDR2 FNYEAQ come from the germline V gene. Trimming pared 5 bases from V and 7 bases from J, leaving 8 bases between. The CDR3 is CASSPGWTQYF. DNA of the CDR3: TGTGCCAGCAGCCCGGGTTGGACCCAGTACTTC.

About this clonotype itself: Its ends do not fully match the called genes, so a read error is possible. The gene calls are TRBV18 and TRBJ2-5; 7 positions agree with TRBD2. Germline assignment: CDR1 KGHSH and CDR2 LQKENI. CDR3 length: 14 amino acids. CDR3 protein: CASSIGLEQETKYF. The CDR3 DNA reads as TGTGCCAGCTCAATCGGACTAGAACAAGAGACCAAGTACTTC.

This clonotype was seen a handful of times. This chain links TRBV12-3 or TRBV12-4 with TRBJ2-6, with 9 bases fitting TRBD1. The CDR3 extends over 20 amino acids. Trimming took 8 bases from V and 1 from J; bases not matched to a gene: 18. The CDR3 region is CASRARRTGQGRSGANVLTF. CDR3 in DNA: TGTGCCAGCCGGGCCCGGAGAACAGGACAGGGGAGATCTGGGGCCAACGTCCTGACTTTC.

The chain combines TRBV12-5 with TRBJ2-3; D uncertain. V was clipped by 1 base and J by 4 bases, with 6 bases between them. Germline V lookup: CDR1 LGHNT, CDR2 FRNRAP. The CDR3 length is 13 residues. This CDR3 is CASGLGAPDTQYF. The CDR3 coding sequence is TGTGCTAGTGGTTTGGGGGCCCCAGATACGCAGTATTTT.

The chain carries TRBV4-1 and TRBJ2-6, with TRBD2 matching 7 bases. J was trimmed by 0 bases and V by 1 base; bases with no gene match: 3. Germline V gene lookup returns CDR1 MGHRA and CDR2 YSYEKL. The CDR3 spans 17 residues. CDR3 in DNA: TGCGCCAGCAGCCAAGTTACGGGGGGCTCTGGGGCCAACGTCCTGACTTTC. It encodes CASSQVTGGSGANVLTF.

This clonotype was detected only a few times. V and J are TRBV9 and TRBJ1-2; 7 bases agree with TRBD1. There are 14 residues in the CDR3. Germline V CDR1 and CDR2: SGDLS, YYNGEE. The ends lost 4 bases at V and 2 bases at J; junction bases unmatched: 5. The CDR3 DNA follows: TGTGCCAGCAGCAACAGGGGTGGGAACTATGGCTACACCTTC. Translated, it gives CASSNRGGNYGYTF.

The chain links TRBV2 to TRBJ2-3; 7 bases map to TRBD1. Germline loops: CDR1 SNHLY, CDR2 FYNNEI. V dropped 4 bases and J dropped 0; count of bases not matched to a gene: 4. The CDR3 is 15 amino acids. The CDR3: CASSVQGVSTDTQYF. CDR3 DNA sequence: TGTGCCAGCAGTGTTCAGGGGGTCAGCACAGATACGCAGTATTTT.

The sample holds a few counts of this clonotype. The V call is TRBV19, the J call TRBJ2-7; possibly TRBD1 or TRBD2 for D (5 bases each). This CDR3 is built from 15 residues. Trimming stripped 3 bases from V and 3 bases from J, with 15 bases between. Germline loops: CDR1 LNHDA, CDR2 SQIVND (reference sequence). In DNA, the CDR3 is TGTGCCAGTAGTATTGGTTCGGGACCTTTCTACGAGCAGTACTTC. This gives the protein CASSIGSGPFYEQYF.

This clonotype was seen more than once but under ten times. V is TRBV12-3 or TRBV12-4 and J is TRBJ2-7; the D gene is possibly TRBD1 (5 bases). The CDR3 loop spans 14 amino acids. Trimming stripped 4 bases from V and 3 bases from J, with 13 bases between. CDR3 nucleotide sequence: TGTGCCAGCAGTTCCTCGGTCAGGGTCTACGAGCAGTACGTC. This codes for CASSSSVRVYEQYV.

V usage is TRBV5-1 and J usage is TRBJ2-5; D possibly matches TRBD1 or TRBD2 (5 bases each). Germline V gene lookup returns CDR1 SGHRS and CDR2 YFSETQ. V lost 4 bases and J lost 2, with 21 bases in between. The CDR3 has 17 amino acids. Written as DNA, the CDR3 is TGCGCCAGCAGCCCGGGGCGTAGCTTCCCCCATCAAGAGACCCAGTACTTC. It specifies CASSPGRSFPHQETQYF.

This clonotype was observed a few times. Here the CDR3 DNA reads TGTGCCAGCAGTTTGAGAGGGAGTAGTCATGAGCAGTTCTTC. It specifies CASSLRGSSHEQFF. J is TRBJ2-1 and V is TRBV28; D might be TRBD2 (5 bases). The CDR3 is 14 residues long. Trimming took 3 bases from V and 8 from J, leaving 14 bases between them. Per germline, CDR1 MDHEN and CDR2 SYDVKM.

This clonotype was recorded at least ten times. V and J are TRBV7-2 and TRBJ2-5, with a weak D call TRBD2 (6 bases). The length of the CDR3 is 15 residues. The ends were cut back, 2 bases at V and 5 bases at J, with 15 bases in the middle. In germline, CDR1 is SGHTA, CDR2 FQGNSA. The CDR3 is CASSLNLQAGETQYF. The CDR3 region has the DNA TGTGCCAGCAGCTTAAATCTCCAGGCGGGGGAGACCCAGTACTTC.

In this sample, this clonotype turned up a few times. The chain recombines TRBV12-3 or TRBV12-4 with TRBJ2-1; 10 bases fit TRBD2. This CDR3 comprises 12 residues. V shed 7 bases and J 9 bases; nucleotides not matched to a gene: 3. The CDR3 region has the DNA TGTGCCAGCACGCTAGCGGGGGCTGAGCAGTTCTTC. This gives the protein CASTLAGAEQFF.

This clonotype was counted ten times or more. The J gene is TRBJ2-1, the V gene TRBV7-3, with a tentative D call TRBD2 (5 bases). This CDR3 has 17 amino acids. The V gene's germline CDR1 is SGHTA and CDR2 FQGTGA. Trimming took off 2 bases at V and 5 bases at J, with 19 bases between the two ends. The CDR3 DNA follows: TGTGCCAGCAGCTTAGGGAGCCCCGTTGGTAGGAACAATGAGCAGTTCTTC. This codes for CASSLGSPVGRNNEQFF. Combining the CDR3 with reference TRBV7-3 and TRBJ2-1 gives the whole variable domain GAGVSQTPSNKVTEKGKYVELRCDPISGHTALYWYRQSLGQGPEFLIYFQGTGAADDSGLPNDRFFAVRPEGSVSTLKIQRTERGDSAVYLCASSLGSPVGRNNEQFFGPGTRLTVL.

This clonotype has a handful of counts. This chain links TRBV5-6 with TRBJ1-5; perhaps TRBD1 as D (5 bases). The CDR3 covers 13 residues. Per the germline V gene, CDR1 is SGHDT and CDR2 is YYEEEE. V lost 3 bases and J lost 4, with 8 bases in between. CDR3 DNA sequence: TGTGCCAGCAGCTGGGGACGTAATCAGCCCCAGCATTTT. Translation: CASSWGRNQPQHF.